The 9 T cell receptor beta chains below all came from one sample that was sequenced in a study of regulatory T cells in long-lasting Graves disease (dated by TCRdb to the early 2020s). The time point label for this specimen denotes: persistent/refractory GD, antithyroid drugs over 5 years with positive TRAb. For both TCR sequencing and RNA sequencing, RNA was extracted from PBMCs in TRIzol. Library construction relied on multiplex PCR. Sequencer: Illumina HiSeq 4000. iRepertoire HTBI primers and Arm-PCR amplification of CDR3 regions were used to construct TCR beta libraries. TCRdb itself trimmed the public reads at Q25 with fastp, ran MiXCR and retained productive beta chains. Rows matching on CDR3 protein sequence are summarized as one entry with the most common DNA and genes. In this sample the table shows 250,000 to 300,000 distinct CDR3 sequences, roughly a fifth of which occur a single time. The ten largest clonotypes hold 45% to 70% of the sample.

The material was peripheral blood mononuclear cells (PBMCs), obtained when the disease was refractory, from a patient treated with antithyroid drugs. These receptors were taken from a female donor with Graves disease.

This clonotype was picked up one time. The chain combines TRBV29-1 with TRBJ2-7, with TRBD2 matching over 8 bases. The CDR3 is made up of 15 amino acids. Trimming at V came to 5 bases and at J to 3 bases, leaving 12 bases not matched to a gene. Looked up from germline, CDR1 is SQVTM and CDR2 is ANQGSEA. CDR3 coding DNA: TGCAGCGTTACAGGCGGGAGGAACAAGGACTACGAGCAGTACTTC. This gives the protein CSVTGGRNKDYEQYF.

The gene calls are TRBV29-1 and TRBJ2-7; tentative D call: TRBD2 (5 bases). Germline V gene sequence: CDR1 SQVTM, CDR2 ANQGSEA. The CDR3 contains 12 residues. V was trimmed by 6 bases and J by 7 bases, leaving 16 bases between them. In DNA, the CDR3 is TGCAGCGTCCTTTTGTGGTCGGGGGAGCAGTACTTC. As protein: CSVLLWSGEQYF.

The chain employs TRBV11-2 and TRBJ1-3; unclear D gene. Germline values: CDR1 SGHAT, CDR2 FQNNGV. V was cut by 0 bases and J by 3 bases, with 9 bases left in between. The CDR3 extends over 15 amino acids. Written as DNA, the CDR3 is TGTGCCAGCAGCTTAGAGGCCAACGATGGAAACACCATATATTTT. Residues: CASSLEANDGNTIYF.

This clonotype was detected many times. The rearrangement joins TRBV30 to TRBJ2-5, with D uncertain. From germline, CDR1 is GTSNPN and CDR2 SVGIG (reference sequence). V shed 2 bases and J shed 3 bases, with 10 bases lying between them. There are 13 residues in the CDR3. CDR3 loop: CAWSPGHKETQYF. In DNA, the CDR3 is TGTGCCTGGAGTCCGGGCCACAAAGAGACCCAGTACTTC.

The V call is TRBV4-1, the J call TRBJ2-5; 8 positions match TRBD1. The CDR3 covers 15 residues. J gave up 5 bases and V 1 base, and 6 bases lay outside the gene matches. The V gene's germline CDR1 is MGHRA and CDR2 YSYEKL. The CDR3 loop reads CASSQGQGAGETQYF. The CDR3, as DNA: TGCGCCAGCAGCCAAGGTCAGGGGGCTGGGGAGACCCAGTACTTC.

In its sample, this clonotype was seen many times. This sequence joins TRBV6-1 and TRBJ1-5; the D gene is possibly TRBD1 (6 bases). The V end was cut by 6 bases, the J end by 6 bases, with 15 bases between. The CDR3 runs 14 residues. Germline CDR1 MNHNS, CDR2 SASEGT. The CDR3 DNA reads as TGTGCCAGCAGGGACAGACCGGGGGGTCAGCCCCAGCATTTT. It codes for CASRDRPGGQPQHF.

This chain joins TRBV6-2 or TRBV6-3 and TRBJ2-5; 7 positions agree with TRBD2. The CDR3 has 17 amino acids. The V segment lost 2 bases and the J segment 5 bases; nucleotides outside the gene matches: 14. Germline V CDR1 and CDR2: MNHEY, SVGEGT. The CDR3 loop is CASSYPVGGGDWETQYF. The CDR3 nucleotides are TGTGCCAGCAGTTACCCAGTTGGCGGGGGTGACTGGGAGACCCAGTACTTC.

This clonotype was detected ten times or more. J is TRBJ2-7 and V is TRBV28; D is perhaps TRBD1 or TRBD2 (6 bases each). Germline V gene lookup returns CDR1 MDHEN and CDR2 SYDVKM. The V and J ends lost 6 bases and 0 bases respectively, with 9 bases between them. The CDR3 length is 13 residues. The CDR3, as DNA: TGTGCCAGCAGGGAGGGACACTCCTACGAGCAGTACTTC. Translating it yields CASREGHSYEQYF.

This clonotype was observed a handful of times. This rearrangement joins TRBV12-3 or TRBV12-4 to TRBJ2-5; D is uncertain. Trimming pared 4 bases from V and 5 bases from J, leaving 11 bases between. This CDR3 has 13 amino acids. The CDR3 nucleotides are TGTGCCAGCAGTTCTGGTTTCGGGGAGACCCAGTACTTC. It translates to CASSSGFGETQYF.